This TCR beta chain was identified in a study of technical replicates of blood from a handful of donors. Clones were read by immunoSEQ multiplex PCR, and TCRdb kept only the in-frame ones, dropping some. The table records tens of thousands of clones, nearly 97% of them present only once. Between the trimmed V and J ends, which lost 0 bases and 12 bases, there was a span of 13 bases. CDR3 length equals 13 residues. CDR1 SGHDN and CDR2 FVKESK come from the germline V gene. The gene calls are TRBV14 and TRBJ2-3, with D perhaps matching TRBD1 (6 bases). The source is a human donor in good health. Sequencing was carried out using T cells isolated from PBMCs. The chain's CDR3 is CASSQDFGQLQYF. CDR3 nucleotide sequence: TGTGCCAGCAGCCAAGATTTTGGACAGTTACAGTATTTT.